This TCR beta chain emerged from a study of control samples from healthy donors and cancer patients. Sequencing used immunoSEQ multiplex PCR; TCRdb keeps in-frame clones, though not all of them. Here the sample spans 110,000 or so clones, roughly four fifths being singletons. V shed 4 bases and J shed 6 bases, with 16 bases lying between them. This CDR3 is built from 15 residues. Germline lookup yields CDR1 SGHNT and CDR2 YYREEE (reference sequence). The sequenced sample was blood. The chain has TRBV5-4 and TRBJ2-2; TRBD2 might be the D (5 bases). The source of this sequence is a woman aged 45 to 65 in good health. CDR3 sequence reads: CASSQQGGRPGELFF. The CDR3 DNA is TGTGCCAGCAGCCAGCAAGGAGGCCGCCCCGGGGAGCTGTTTTTT.